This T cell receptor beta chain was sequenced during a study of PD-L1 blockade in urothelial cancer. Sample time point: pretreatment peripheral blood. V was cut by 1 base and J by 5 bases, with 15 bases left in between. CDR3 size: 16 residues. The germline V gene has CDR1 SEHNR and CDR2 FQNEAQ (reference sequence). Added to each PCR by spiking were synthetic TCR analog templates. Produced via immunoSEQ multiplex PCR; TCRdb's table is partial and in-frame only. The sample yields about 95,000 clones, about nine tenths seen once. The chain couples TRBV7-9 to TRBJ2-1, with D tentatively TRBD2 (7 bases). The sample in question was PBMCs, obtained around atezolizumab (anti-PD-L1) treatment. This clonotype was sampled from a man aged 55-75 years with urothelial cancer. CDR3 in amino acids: CASSLVAGAGHNEQFF. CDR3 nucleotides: TGTGCCAGCAGCTTAGTCGCGGGGGCGGGCCACAATGAGCAGTTCTTC.